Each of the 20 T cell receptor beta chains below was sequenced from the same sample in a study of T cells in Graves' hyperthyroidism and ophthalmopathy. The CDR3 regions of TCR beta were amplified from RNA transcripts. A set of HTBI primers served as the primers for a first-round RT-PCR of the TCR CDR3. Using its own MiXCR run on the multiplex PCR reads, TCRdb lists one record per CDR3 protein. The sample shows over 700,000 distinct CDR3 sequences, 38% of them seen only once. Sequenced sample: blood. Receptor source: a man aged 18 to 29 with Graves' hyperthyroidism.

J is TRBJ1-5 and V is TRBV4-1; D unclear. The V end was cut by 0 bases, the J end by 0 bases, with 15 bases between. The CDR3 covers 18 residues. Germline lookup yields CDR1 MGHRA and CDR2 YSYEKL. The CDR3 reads CASSQDLAVAYSNQPQHF. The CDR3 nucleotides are TGCGCCAGCAGCCAAGATCTAGCAGTCGCCTATAGCAATCAGCCCCAGCATTTT.

Here the CDR3 DNA reads TGTGCCAGCAATATGGGGTACCAAGAGACCCAGTACTTC. Translation gives CASNMGYQETQYF. V usage is TRBV7-9 and J usage is TRBJ2-5; the D is unclear. CDR3 length equals 13 residues. Germline V gene lookup returns CDR1 SEHNR and CDR2 FQNEAQ (reference sequence). Between the trimmed V and J ends, which lost 7 bases and 0 bases, there was a span of 9 bases.

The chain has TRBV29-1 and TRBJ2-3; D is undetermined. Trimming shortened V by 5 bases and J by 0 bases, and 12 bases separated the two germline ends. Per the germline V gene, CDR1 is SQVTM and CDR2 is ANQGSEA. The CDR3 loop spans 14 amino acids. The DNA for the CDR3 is TGCAGCGTTTATCCCCAAACTAGCACAGATACGCAGTATTTT. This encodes CSVYPQTSTDTQYF.

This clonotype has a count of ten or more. CDR3 region: CAISESRVGNEKLFF. The DNA for the CDR3 is TGTGCCATCAGTGAGTCGAGGGTGGGAAATGAAAAACTGTTTTTT. This chain links TRBV10-3 with TRBJ1-4, with D unclear. This CDR3 comprises 15 residues. V was clipped by 0 bases and J by 5 bases, with 10 bases between them. Germline CDR1 ENHRY, CDR2 SYGVKD.

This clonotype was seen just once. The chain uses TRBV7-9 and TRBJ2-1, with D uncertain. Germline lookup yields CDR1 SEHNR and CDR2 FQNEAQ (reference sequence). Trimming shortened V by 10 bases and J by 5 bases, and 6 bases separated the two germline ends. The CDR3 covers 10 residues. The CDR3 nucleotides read TGTGCCACTTCCGACAATGAGCAGTTCTTC. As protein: CATSDNEQFF.

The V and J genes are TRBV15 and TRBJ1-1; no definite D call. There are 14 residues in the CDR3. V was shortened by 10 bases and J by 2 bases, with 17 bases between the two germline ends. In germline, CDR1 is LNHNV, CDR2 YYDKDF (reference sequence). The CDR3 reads CASRPSRPNTEAFF. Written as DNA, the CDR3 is TGTGCCAGCAGGCCCTCGCGACCCAACACTGAAGCTTTCTTT.

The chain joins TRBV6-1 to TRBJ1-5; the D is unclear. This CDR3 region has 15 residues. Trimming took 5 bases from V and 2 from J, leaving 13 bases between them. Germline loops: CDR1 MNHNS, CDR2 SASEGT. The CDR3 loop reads CASSYEGGGNQPQHF. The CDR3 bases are TGTGCCAGCAGTTATGAGGGCGGGGGCAATCAGCCCCAGCATTTT.

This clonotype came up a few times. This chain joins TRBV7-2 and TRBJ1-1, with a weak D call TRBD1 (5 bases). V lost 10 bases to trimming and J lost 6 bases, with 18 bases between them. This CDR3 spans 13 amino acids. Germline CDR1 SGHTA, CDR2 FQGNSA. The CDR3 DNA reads TGTGCCACCCGGGACGGGATATACGCTGAAGCTTTCTTT. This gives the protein CATRDGIYAEAFF.

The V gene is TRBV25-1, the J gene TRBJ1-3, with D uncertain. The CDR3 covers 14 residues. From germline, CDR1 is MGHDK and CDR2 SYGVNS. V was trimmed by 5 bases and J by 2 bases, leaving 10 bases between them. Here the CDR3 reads CASSRVVPGNTIYF. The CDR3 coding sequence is TGTGCCAGCAGTCGGGTAGTCCCTGGAAACACCATATATTTT.

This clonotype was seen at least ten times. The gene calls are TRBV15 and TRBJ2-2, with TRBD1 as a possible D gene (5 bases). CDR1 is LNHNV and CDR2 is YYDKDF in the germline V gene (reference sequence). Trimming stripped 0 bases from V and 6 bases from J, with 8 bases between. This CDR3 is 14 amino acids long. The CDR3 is CATSREGESGELFF. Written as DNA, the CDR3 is TGTGCCACCAGCAGAGAAGGGGAATCCGGGGAGCTGTTTTTT.

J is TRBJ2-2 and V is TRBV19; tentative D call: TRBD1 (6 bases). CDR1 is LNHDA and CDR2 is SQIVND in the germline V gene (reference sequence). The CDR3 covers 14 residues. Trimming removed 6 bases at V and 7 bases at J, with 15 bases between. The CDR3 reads CASRQTGGNGELFF. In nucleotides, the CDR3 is TGTGCCAGTAGACAGACAGGCGGTAACGGGGAGCTGTTTTTT.

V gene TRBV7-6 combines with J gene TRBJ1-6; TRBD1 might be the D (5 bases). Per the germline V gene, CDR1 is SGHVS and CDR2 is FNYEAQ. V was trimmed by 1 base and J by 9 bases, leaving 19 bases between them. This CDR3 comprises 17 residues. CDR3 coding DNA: TGTGCCAGCAGCTTAGATGGACGGGGGTCCGAATTTTCACCCCTCCACTTT. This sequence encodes CASSLDGRGSEFSPLHF. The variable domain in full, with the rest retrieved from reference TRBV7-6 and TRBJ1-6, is GAGVSQSPRYKVTKRGQDVALRCDPISGHVSLYWYRQALGQGPEFLTYFNYEAQQDKSGLPNDRFSAERPEGSISTLTIQRTEQRDSAMYRCASSLDGRGSEFSPLHFGNGTRLTVT.

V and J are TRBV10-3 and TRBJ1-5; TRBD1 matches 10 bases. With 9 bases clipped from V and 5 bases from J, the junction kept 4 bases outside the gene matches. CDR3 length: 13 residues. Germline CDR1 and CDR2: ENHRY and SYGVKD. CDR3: CAISTGGDQPQHF. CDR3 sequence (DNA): TGTGCCATATCGACAGGGGGCGATCAGCCCCAGCATTTT.

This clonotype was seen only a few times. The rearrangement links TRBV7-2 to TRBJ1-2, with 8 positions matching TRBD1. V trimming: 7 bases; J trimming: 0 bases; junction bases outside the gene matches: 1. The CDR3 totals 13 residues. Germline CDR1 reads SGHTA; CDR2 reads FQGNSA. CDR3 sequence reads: CASNRGTNYGYTF. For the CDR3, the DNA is TGTGCCAGCAACAGGGGGACTAACTATGGCTACACCTTC.

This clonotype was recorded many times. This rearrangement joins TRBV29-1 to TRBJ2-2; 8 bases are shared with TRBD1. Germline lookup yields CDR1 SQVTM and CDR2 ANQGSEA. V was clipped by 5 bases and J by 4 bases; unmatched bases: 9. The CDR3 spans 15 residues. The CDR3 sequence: CSVQGAGETTGELFF. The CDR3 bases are TGCAGCGTTCAGGGGGCTGGGGAAACCACCGGGGAGCTGTTTTTT.

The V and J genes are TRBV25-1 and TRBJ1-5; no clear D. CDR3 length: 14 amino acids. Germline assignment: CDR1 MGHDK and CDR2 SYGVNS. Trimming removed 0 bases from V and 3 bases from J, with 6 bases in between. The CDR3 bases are TGTGCCAGCAGTGAATACCGCCTCAATCAGCCCCAGCATTTT. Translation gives CASSEYRLNQPQHF.

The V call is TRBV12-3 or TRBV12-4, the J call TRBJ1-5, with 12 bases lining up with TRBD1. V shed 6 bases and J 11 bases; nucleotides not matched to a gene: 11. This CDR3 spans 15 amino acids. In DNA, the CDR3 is TGTGCCAGCAGGGAGTCCGGGACAGGGGGCAAGGCCCAGCATTTT. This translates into CASRESGTGGKAQHF.

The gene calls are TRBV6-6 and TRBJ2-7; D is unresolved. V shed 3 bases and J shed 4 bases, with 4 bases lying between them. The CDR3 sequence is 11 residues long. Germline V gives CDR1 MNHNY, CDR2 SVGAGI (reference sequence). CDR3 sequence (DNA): TGTGCCAGCAGTTATCGGTACGAGCAGTACTTC. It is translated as CASSYRYEQYF.

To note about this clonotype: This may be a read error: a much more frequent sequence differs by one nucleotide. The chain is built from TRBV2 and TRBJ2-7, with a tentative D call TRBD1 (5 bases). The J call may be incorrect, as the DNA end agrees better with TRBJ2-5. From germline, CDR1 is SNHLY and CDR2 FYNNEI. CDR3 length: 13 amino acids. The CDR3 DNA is TGTGCCAGCAGTGCAGGGATCCAAGAGACCCAGTACTTC. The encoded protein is CASSAGIQETQYF.

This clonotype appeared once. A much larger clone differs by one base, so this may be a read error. Here the CDR3 reads CASSCAGALHF. CDR3 nucleotides: TGTGCCAGCAGTTGCGCCGGGGCCCTCCACTTT. The chain carries TRBV6-5 and TRBJ1-6, with D uncertain. Germline lookup yields CDR1 MNHEY and CDR2 SVGAGI. Trimming removed 4 bases at V and 14 bases at J, with 9 bases between. The CDR3 runs to 11 residues.